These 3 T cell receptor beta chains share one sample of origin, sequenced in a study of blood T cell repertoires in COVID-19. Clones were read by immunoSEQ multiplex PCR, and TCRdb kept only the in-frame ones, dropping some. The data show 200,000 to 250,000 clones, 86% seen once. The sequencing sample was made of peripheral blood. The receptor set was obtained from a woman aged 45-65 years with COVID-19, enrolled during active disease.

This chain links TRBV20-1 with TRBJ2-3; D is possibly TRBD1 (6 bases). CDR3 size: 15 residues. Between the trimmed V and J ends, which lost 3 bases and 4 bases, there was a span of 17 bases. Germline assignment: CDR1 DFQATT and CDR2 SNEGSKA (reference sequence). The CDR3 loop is CSASFRGMNADTQYF. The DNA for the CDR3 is TGCAGTGCTAGTTTCAGGGGTATGAACGCAGATACGCAGTATTTT.

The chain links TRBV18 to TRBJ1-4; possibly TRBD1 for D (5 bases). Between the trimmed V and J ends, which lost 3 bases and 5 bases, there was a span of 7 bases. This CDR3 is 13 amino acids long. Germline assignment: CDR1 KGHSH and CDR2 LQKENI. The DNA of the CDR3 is TGTGCCAGCTCACCGGGGGGAAATGAAAAACTGTTTTTT. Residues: CASSPGGNEKLFF. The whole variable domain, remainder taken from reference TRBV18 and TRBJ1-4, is NAGVMQNPRHLVRRRGQEARLRCSPMKGHSHVYWYRQLPEEGLKFMVYLQKENIIDESGMPKERFSAEFPKEGPSILRIQQVVRGDSAAYFCASSPGGNEKLFFGSGTQLSVL.

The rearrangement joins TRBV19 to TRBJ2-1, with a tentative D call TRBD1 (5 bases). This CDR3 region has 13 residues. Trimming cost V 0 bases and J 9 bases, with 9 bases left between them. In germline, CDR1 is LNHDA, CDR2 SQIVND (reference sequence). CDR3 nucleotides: TGTGCCAGTAGTATAGAGGGGCGTACTGAGCAGTTCTTC. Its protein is CASSIEGRTEQFF.